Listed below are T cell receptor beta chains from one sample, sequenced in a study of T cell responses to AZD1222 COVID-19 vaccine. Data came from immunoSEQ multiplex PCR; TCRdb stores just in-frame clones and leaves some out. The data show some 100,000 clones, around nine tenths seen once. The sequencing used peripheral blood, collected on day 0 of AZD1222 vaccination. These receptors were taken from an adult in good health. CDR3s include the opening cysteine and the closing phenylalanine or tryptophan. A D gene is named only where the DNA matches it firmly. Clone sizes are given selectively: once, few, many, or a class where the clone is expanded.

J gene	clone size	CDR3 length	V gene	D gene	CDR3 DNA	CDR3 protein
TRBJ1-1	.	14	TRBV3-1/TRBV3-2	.	TGTGCCAGCAGCCCGAGAGGGGGGAACACTGAAGCTTTCTTT	CASSPRGGNTEAFF
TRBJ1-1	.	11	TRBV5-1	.	TGCGCCAGCAGCTTGGGTGGGAACGCTTTCTTT	CASSLGGNAFF
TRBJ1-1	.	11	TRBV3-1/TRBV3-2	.	TGTGCCAGCAGCCTGAAGACGGAAGCTTTCTTT	CASSLKTEAFF
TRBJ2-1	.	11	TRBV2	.	TGTGCCAGCTCAGTATACAATGAGCAGTTCTTC	CASSVYNEQFF
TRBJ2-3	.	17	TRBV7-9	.	TGTGCCAGCAGCTTAACCCGGGACTTCCCTAGCACAGATACGCAGTATTTT	CASSLTRDFPSTDTQYF
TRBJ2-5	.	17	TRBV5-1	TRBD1	TGCGCCAGCAGCTTGTTCGGACAGGGGGCTTCGGGAGAGACCCAGTACTTC	CASSLFGQGASGETQYF
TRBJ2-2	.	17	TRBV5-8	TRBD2	TGTGCCAGCAGCACCTCGCTAGCGGACCCTTACACCGGGGAGCTGTTTTTT	CASSTSLADPYTGELFF
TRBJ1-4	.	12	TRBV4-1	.	TGCGCCAGCAGCCCCGACTTCGAAAAACTGTTTTTT	CASSPDFEKLFF
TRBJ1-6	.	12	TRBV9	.	TGTGCCAGCAGCGCCGTGAATTCACCCCTCCACTTT	CASSAVNSPLHF
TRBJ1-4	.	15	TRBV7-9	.	TGTGCCAGCAGCCCCTCAGGAAGGGAGAATGAAAAACTGTTTTTT	CASSPSGRENEKLFF
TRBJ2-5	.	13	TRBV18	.	TGTGCCAGCTCACCAACTAGTCTGGAGACCCAGTACTTC	CASSPTSLETQYF
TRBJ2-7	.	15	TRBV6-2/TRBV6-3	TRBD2	TGTGCCAGCAGTTACTCACCGACTAGCGGTACTGCTCCGTACTTC	CASSYSPTSGTAPYF
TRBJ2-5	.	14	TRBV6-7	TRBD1	TGTGCCAGCATAAACCGGGACAGGGAAGAGACCCAGTACTTC	CASINRDREETQYF
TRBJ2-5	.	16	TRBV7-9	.	TGTGCCAGCAGCCCGCATGGGGCTGGCATAGAGGAGACCCAGTACTTC	CASSPHGAGIEETQYF
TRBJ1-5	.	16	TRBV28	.	TGTGCCAGCAGTTTATGGCAGGGGCGGGGGGATCAGCCCCAGCATTTT	CASSLWQGRGDQPQHF
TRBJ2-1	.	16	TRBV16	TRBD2	TGTGCCAGCAGCCAATATGGACTAGCGGGAGTTGGCGAGCAGTTCTTC	CASSQYGLAGVGEQFF
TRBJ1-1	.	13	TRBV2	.	TGTGCCAGCAGACCGACAAAATATACTGAAGCTTTCTTT	CASRPTKYTEAFF
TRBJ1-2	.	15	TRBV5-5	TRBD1	TGTGCCAGCAGACCCGGGACAGGGCTTGTCTATGGCTACACCTTC	CASRPGTGLVYGYTF
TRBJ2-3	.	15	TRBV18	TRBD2	TGTGCCAGCTCAAGGCAAGCGGGGGGCCCAGATACGCAGTATTTT	CASSRQAGGPDTQYF
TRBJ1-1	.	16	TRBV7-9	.	TGTGCCAGCAGCCCGATAGTGGGCTCGGGGAACACTGAAGCTTTCTTT	CASSPIVGSGNTEAFF
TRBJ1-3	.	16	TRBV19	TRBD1	TGTGCCAGTAGGAATTTCGACAGGGTCGGGATCAACACCATATATTTT	CASRNFDRVGINTIYF
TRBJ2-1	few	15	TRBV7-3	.	TGTGCCAGCAGCTTAAAGTCGGGAGTGATTAATGAGCAGTTCTTC	CASSLKSGVINEQFF
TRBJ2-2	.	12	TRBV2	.	TGTGCCAGCAGTCCAGTTGCCGGGGAGCTGTTTTTT	CASSPVAGELFF
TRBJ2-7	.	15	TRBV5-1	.	TGCGCCAGCAGCTTGGCCCGGGTCTCCTTTTACGAGCAGTACTTC	CASSLARVSFYEQYF
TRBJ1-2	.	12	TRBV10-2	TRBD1	TGCGCCATTTACAGGGGGGGCTATGGCTACACCTTC	CAIYRGGYGYTF
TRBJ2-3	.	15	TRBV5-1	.	TGCGCCAGCAGATACACAGGGTCTCGTACAGATACGCAGTATTTT	CASRYTGSRTDTQYF
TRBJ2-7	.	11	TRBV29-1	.	TGCAGCGTGACTAGTTCCGACGAGCAGTACTTC	CSVTSSDEQYF
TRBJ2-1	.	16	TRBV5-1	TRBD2	TGCGCCAGTACTATGAGGACTAGCGGGAGGGTCAATGAGCAGTTCTTC	CASTMRTSGRVNEQFF
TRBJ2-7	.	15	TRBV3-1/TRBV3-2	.	TGTGCCAGCAGCCAGGGCCCCGGGGGAACCTACGAGCAGTACTTC	CASSQGPGGTYEQYF
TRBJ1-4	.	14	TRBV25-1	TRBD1	TGTGCCAGCAGTGGGGGACAGATTAATGAAAAACTGTTTTTT	CASSGGQINEKLFF
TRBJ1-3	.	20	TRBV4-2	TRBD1	TGTGCCAGCAGCCAAGATTACGCACCAGGTCCGGGACAGGGACGAAACACCATATATTTT	CASSQDYAPGPGQGRNTIYF
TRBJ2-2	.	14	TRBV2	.	TGTGCCAGCAGTGCTTCAGGGGGGGTCGGGGAGCTGTTTTTT	CASSASGGVGELFF
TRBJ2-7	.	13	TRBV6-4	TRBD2	TGTGCCAGCAGTGTGACCGGGACTAGTGAGCAGTACTTC	CASSVTGTSEQYF
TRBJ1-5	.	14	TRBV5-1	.	TGCGCCAGCAGCCCTTCGGGTGGCAATCAGCCCCAGCATTTT	CASSPSGGNQPQHF
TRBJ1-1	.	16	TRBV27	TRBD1	TGTGCCAGCAGTTTTTCCGGACAGGCCAGAACCACTGAAGCTTTCTTT	CASSFSGQARTTEAFF
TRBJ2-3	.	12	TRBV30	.	TGTGCCTGGAGTGTACGGGGAGATACGCAGTATTTT	CAWSVRGDTQYF
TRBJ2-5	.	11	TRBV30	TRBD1	TGTGCCTGGGGACAGGGGGAGACCCAGTACTTC	CAWGQGETQYF
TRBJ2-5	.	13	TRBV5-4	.	TGTGCCAGCAGCTTCGCCGTCGGAGAGACCCAGTACTTC	CASSFAVGETQYF
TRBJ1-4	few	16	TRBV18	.	TGTGCCAGCTCACCAGCCCAGACAGGAAATAATGAAAAACTGTTTTTT	CASSPAQTGNNEKLFF
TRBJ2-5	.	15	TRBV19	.	TGTGCCAGTAGTATCGCGTCAGGGCTTGAAGAGACCCAGTACTTC	CASSIASGLEETQYF
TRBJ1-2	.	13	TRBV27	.	TGTGCCAGCAGCCTTACTCGCTGGGATGGCTACACCTTC	CASSLTRWDGYTF
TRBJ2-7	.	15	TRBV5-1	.	TGCGCCAGCAGCTTGGGGGGACACGGAGCCTACGAGCAGTACTTC	CASSLGGHGAYEQYF
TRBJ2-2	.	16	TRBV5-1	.	TGCGCCAGCAGGCCTCTAGGGACTGGCGACACCGGGGAGCTGTTTTTT	CASRPLGTGDTGELFF
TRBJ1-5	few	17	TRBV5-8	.	TGTGCCAGCAGCTTGAACGCAGGACCATATAGCAATCAGCCCCAGCATTTT	CASSLNAGPYSNQPQHF
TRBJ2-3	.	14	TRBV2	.	TGTGCCAGCCAGTTGGCGGGGATCACAGATACGCAGTATTTT	CASQLAGITDTQYF
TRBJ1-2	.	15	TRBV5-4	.	TGTGCCAGCAGCCGGGGAGGGGAGGTGGTCTATGGCTACACCTTC	CASSRGGEVVYGYTF
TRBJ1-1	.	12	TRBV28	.	TGTGCCAGCAGTCCCCCGGGGCCTGAAGCTTTCTTT	CASSPPGPEAFF